The present entry profiles one TCR beta chain with its context. Antigen: not known. The data derive from a study of cytomegalovirus exposure and HLA in healthy donors. Study-wide results and caveats: The authors later linked a missense DCLRE1C variant to TCR beta V- and J-gene trimming. The study recorded about 150 TCR beta chains that were cytomegalovirus-associated.

CDR1 is SGHDT and CDR2 is YYEEEE in the germline V gene. V lost 4 bases and J lost 4; bases outside the gene matches: 6. This CDR3 is 14 amino acids long. PCR primers comprised 60 Vbeta and 13 Jbeta primers. Method: immunoSEQ multiplex PCR; TCRdb's copy keeps in-frame clones and lacks some. Of about 130,000 clones listed, over 80% are singletons. Healthy people donating bone marrow made up the donors. The donors, nominally healthy at sampling, likely had unrecorded immune exposures. The J gene is TRBJ1-2, the V gene TRBV5-6; 8 nucleotides line up with TRBD1. The source is a man younger than 35 in good health and CMV-seropositive. The sequenced sample consisted of PBMCs. The CDR3 coding sequence is TGTGCCAGCAGCGAATCCGGGACAGGCTATGGCTACACCTTC. Translating it yields CASSESGTGYGYTF. Variable domain in full (rest from reference TRBV5-6 and TRBJ1-2): DAGVTQSPTHLIKTRGQQVTLRCSPKSGHDTVSWYQQALGQGPQFIFQYYEEEERQRGNFPDRFSGHQFPNYSSELNVNALLLGDSALYLCASSESGTGYGYTFGSGTRLTVV.